Below are 29 T cell receptor beta chains sequenced from a single sample in a study of graft-versus-host responses after intestinal transplantation. Investigators treated the graft tissue so that it released intraepithelial and lamina propria lymphocytes. Clones were sequenced by immunoSEQ multiplex PCR, and TCRdb holds only the in-frame ones, with some missing. The top ten hold around 1.8% of the sample, which has under 75,000 clones, about nine tenths seen once. Specimen: ileum tissue, collected around 350 days after transplant. These receptors came from a human patient who received an intestinal transplant, so some T cells may come from the graft donor.

This chain connects TRBV10-3 to TRBJ2-2; TRBD2 agrees at 10 bases. Germline V gives CDR1 ENHRY, CDR2 SYGVKD. This CDR3 region has 18 residues. V dropped 6 bases and J dropped 1; count of bases not matched to a gene: 11. The CDR3, as DNA: TGTGCCATCAGACTGATGGACGGGACTAGCGAGAACACCGGGGAGCTGTTTTTT. Its protein is CAIRLMDGTSENTGELFF.

V gene TRBV4-2 combines with J gene TRBJ2-7; 9 nucleotides agree with TRBD2. CDR1 and CDR2 (germline): LGHNA, YNFKEQ. The length of the CDR3 is 14 residues. The V gene end was trimmed by 4 bases and the J gene end by 5 bases; junction bases not matched to a gene: 6. The DNA for the CDR3 is TGTGCCAGCAGCCCGGGACTAGCTCTCGACGAGCAGTACTTC. Its translation: CASSPGLALDEQYF.

The DNA of the CDR3 is TGTGCCAGCTCACCACCGATCCAGGGGAATAGGGTGAACACTGAAGCTTTCTTT. Translated, it gives CASSPPIQGNRVNTEAFF. V gene TRBV18 combines with J gene TRBJ1-1; D might be TRBD1 (6 bases). The CDR3 spans 18 residues. The germline V and J ends were trimmed by 0 bases and 0 bases, with 17 bases remaining between them. Germline CDR1 is KGHSH and CDR2 is LQKENI.

V gene TRBV27 combines with J gene TRBJ2-3; maybe TRBD1 (5 bases). The CDR3 sequence is 14 residues long. V lost 5 bases to trimming and J lost 4 bases, with 13 bases between them. In germline, CDR1 is MNHEY, CDR2 SMNVEV (reference sequence). CDR3: CASSLQIGADTQYF. CDR3 coding DNA: TGTGCCAGCAGTCTTCAGATAGGGGCAGATACGCAGTATTTT.

The V gene is TRBV6-1, the J gene TRBJ2-3, with D possibly called TRBD1 or TRBD2 (5 bases each). The CDR3 spans 12 residues. The germline V gene has CDR1 MNHNS and CDR2 SASEGT. Trimming shortened V by 7 bases and J by 5 bases, and 10 bases separated the two germline ends. CDR3 nucleotide sequence: TGTGCCAGCACCGGGACCCGAGATACGCAGTATTTT. This translates into CASTGTRDTQYF.

This CDR3 is CASSYDRGLTTDTQYF. CDR3 DNA sequence: TGTGCCAGCAGTTACGACCGGGGGCTAACCACAGATACGCAGTATTTT. The rearrangement joins TRBV6-5 to TRBJ2-3, with D tentatively TRBD1 or TRBD2 (6 bases each). Germline loops: CDR1 MNHEY, CDR2 SVGAGI. CDR3 length: 16 amino acids. The V end was cut by 2 bases, the J end by 2 bases, with 14 bases between.

This CDR3 reads CASSLGDTGAYEQYF. DNA for the CDR3: TGCGCCAGCAGCTTGGGGGATACAGGGGCCTACGAGCAGTACTTC. The chain links TRBV5-1 to TRBJ2-7, with 7 bases lining up with TRBD1. Germline trimming cut 0 bases from V and 2 bases from J; bases unmatched to any gene: 5. Per germline, CDR1 SGHRS and CDR2 YFSETQ. The CDR3 covers 15 residues.

The chain has TRBV2 and TRBJ2-2; D could derive from TRBD1 or TRBD2 (6 bases each). The germline CDR1 and CDR2 sequences are SNHLY and FYNNEI. The CDR3 runs to 19 residues. Between the trimmed V and J ends, which lost 0 bases and 2 bases, there was a span of 19 bases. The CDR3 region has the DNA TGTGCCAGCAGTGAAGCGGGGCACAGGGAGGAGCCTAACACCGGGGAGCTGTTTTTT. It is translated as CASSEAGHREEPNTGELFF.

The chain uses TRBV30 and TRBJ1-1; D may be TRBD1 (5 bases). The length of the CDR3 is 12 residues. V lost 3 bases to trimming and J lost 8 bases, with 13 bases between them. CDR1 is GTSNPN and CDR2 is SVGIG in the germline V gene (reference sequence). CDR3: CAWSDAGVEAFF. CDR3 DNA: TGTGCCTGGAGCGACGCGGGGGTCGAAGCTTTCTTT.

V is TRBV6-5 and J is TRBJ2-3; 11 nucleotides align to TRBD1. J was trimmed by 6 bases and V by 7 bases; bases with no gene match: 3. The CDR3 is 13 amino acids. Germline CDR1 MNHEY, CDR2 SVGAGI. The CDR3 sequence is CASTGTGGDTQYF. Written as DNA, the CDR3 is TGTGCCAGCACCGGGACAGGGGGGGATACGCAGTATTTT.

The genes are TRBV7-3 and TRBJ1-2; 7 nucleotides agree with TRBD1. The CDR3 runs to 14 residues. Trimming took 5 bases from V and 4 from J; bases not matched to a gene: 7. Germline-derived CDR1 and CDR2 are SGHTA and FQGTGA. This CDR3 reads CASSPPGTAYGYTF. CDR3 nucleotides: TGTGCCAGCAGCCCGCCGGGGACAGCCTATGGCTACACCTTC.

The chain employs TRBV28 and TRBJ2-4; the D is unclear. Trimming removed 2 bases from V and 9 bases from J, with 11 bases in between. The germline gives CDR1 MDHEN, CDR2 SYDVKM. CDR3 size: 13 residues. The CDR3, as DNA: TGTGCCAGCAGTTTACAAGCGCTCAGCATTCAGTACTTC. It specifies CASSLQALSIQYF. Based on the CDR3 plus reference TRBV28 and TRBJ2-4, the full variable domain is DVKVTQSSRYLVKRTGEKVFLECVQDMDHENMFWYRQDPGLGLRLIYFSYDVKMKEKGDIPEGYSVSREKKERFSLILESASTNQTSMYLCASSLQALSIQYFGAGTRLSVL.

The CDR3, as DNA: TGTGCCAGCAGTTACTCGAGATATCAGCCCCAGCATTTT. Protein: CASSYSRYQPQHF. The chain uses TRBV6-5 and TRBJ1-5; no firm D call. Germline CDR1 MNHEY, CDR2 SVGAGI. The CDR3 extends over 13 amino acids. Trimming cost V 0 bases and J 5 bases, with 5 bases left between them.

J is TRBJ1-2 and V is TRBV18, with D possibly being TRBD1 (6 bases). V lost 2 bases and J 1 base, leaving 14 bases between the germline ends. CDR3 size: 16 residues. CDR1 is KGHSH and CDR2 is LQKENI in the germline V gene. This chain's CDR3 is CASSPSGQSDNYGYTF. CDR3 nucleotides: TGTGCCAGCTCACCATCCGGACAGTCGGATAACTATGGCTACACCTTC.

This chain uses TRBV29-1 with TRBJ2-5; 9 bases agree with TRBD1. V lost 2 bases and J lost 5; bases outside the gene matches: 3. Germline V gene lookup returns CDR1 SQVTM and CDR2 ANQGSEA. This CDR3 spans 13 amino acids. The CDR3 spells CSVERDRDETQYF. The CDR3, as DNA: TGCAGCGTTGAACGGGACAGGGACGAGACCCAGTACTTC.

The count of this clone is one. CDR3: CASSYRASYEQYF. Written as DNA, the CDR3 is TGTGCCAGCAGTTACAGGGCGTCCTACGAGCAGTACTTC. The chain employs TRBV2 and TRBJ2-7; possibly TRBD1 for D (6 bases). This CDR3 contains 13 residues. Between the trimmed V and J ends, which lost 5 bases and 1 base, there was a span of 9 bases. Per germline, CDR1 SNHLY and CDR2 FYNNEI.

V is TRBV5-6 and J is TRBJ2-5; D is possibly TRBD1 (5 bases). Germline V gives CDR1 SGHDT, CDR2 YYEEEE. Trimming cost V 4 bases and J 3 bases, with 13 bases left between them. The CDR3 is made up of 14 amino acids. The CDR3 bases are TGTGCCAGCAGCCGCCCGACAGCAGAAGAGACCCAGTACTTC. It codes for CASSRPTAEETQYF.

The genes are TRBV5-6 and TRBJ2-1, with no clear D. The CDR3 contains 15 residues. Trimming cost V 0 bases and J 10 bases, with 17 bases left between them. Germline assignment: CDR1 SGHDT and CDR2 YYEEEE. CDR3 protein: CASSLDSRWVREQFF. In nucleotides, the CDR3 is TGTGCCAGCAGCTTGGACAGTAGGTGGGTTCGCGAGCAGTTCTTC.

The rearrangement uses TRBV7-3 and TRBJ2-3, with a weak D call TRBD2 (6 bases). Trimming cost V 4 bases and J 1 base, with 18 bases left between them. This CDR3 is built from 17 residues. CDR1 is SGHTA and CDR2 is FQGTGA in the germline V gene. This CDR3 reads CASSWYSVGTGTDTQYF. The CDR3 nucleotides are TGTGCCAGCAGCTGGTATTCAGTGGGGACTGGCACAGATACGCAGTATTTT.

The genes are TRBV6-7 and TRBJ2-7, with unresolved D. TRBV6-7 is marked as an open reading frame, function uncertain. V was shortened by 0 bases and J by 7 bases, with 16 bases between the two germline ends. The CDR3 is 15 amino acids. The CDR3, as DNA: TGTGCCAGCAGTTACTCGAAGTCCTCTTTAGGTGAGCAGTACTTC. This gives the protein CASSYSKSSLGEQYF.

The chain couples TRBV10-1 to TRBJ2-2; D gene uncertain. V was pared by 3 bases and J by 3 bases, with 11 bases between. Germline CDR1 and CDR2: WNHNN and SYGVQD (reference sequence). The CDR3 loop spans 15 amino acids. The DNA for the CDR3 is TGCGCCAGCAGTGAAACAGCCTTATACACCGGGGAGCTGTTTTTT. Amino acids: CASSETALYTGELFF.

The V and J genes are TRBV4-1 and TRBJ2-7, with D maybe TRBD1 (5 bases). Germline CDR1 and CDR2: MGHRA and YSYEKL. Deletions cut 4 bases from V and 1 base from J, with 14 bases between. The CDR3 totals 15 residues. The CDR3 sequence is CASSPTTGISYEQYF. CDR3 DNA sequence: TGCGCCAGCAGCCCTACTACAGGAATTTCCTACGAGCAGTACTTC.

V gene TRBV6-1 combines with J gene TRBJ1-4; 7 bases are shared with TRBD1. V was clipped by 5 bases and J by 9 bases; unmatched bases: 9. This CDR3 is 14 amino acids long. Germline V gives CDR1 MNHNS, CDR2 SASEGT. The CDR3 DNA reads TGTGCCAGCAGTTTCCCCGGGGACAGCCAAAAACTGTTTTTT. Encoded protein: CASSFPGDSQKLFF.

This sequence joins TRBV7-9 and TRBJ1-1, with D possibly being TRBD1 (5 bases). V lost 1 base to trimming and J lost 0 bases, with 12 bases between them. The length of the CDR3 is 16 residues. The germline gives CDR1 SEHNR, CDR2 FQNEAQ (reference sequence). This CDR3 reads CASSLGGSGLNTEAFF. Here the CDR3 DNA reads TGTGCCAGCAGCTTAGGAGGTTCGGGGCTGAACACTGAAGCTTTCTTT.

The V gene is TRBV11-2, the J gene TRBJ1-1, with TRBD1 identical over 9 bases. Trimming removed 5 bases from V and 2 bases from J; junction bases left unmatched: 3. This CDR3 has 14 residues. In germline, CDR1 is SGHAT, CDR2 FQNNGV. CDR3 in amino acids: CASSRGQGNTEAFF. CDR3 nucleotides: TGTGCCAGCAGCCGGGGACAGGGAAACACTGAAGCTTTCTTT.

This chain uses TRBV14 with TRBJ1-2, with D possibly being TRBD1 (6 bases). Trimming took off 3 bases at V and 2 bases at J, with 13 bases between the two ends. Germline values: CDR1 SGHDN, CDR2 FVKESK. This CDR3 contains 15 residues. The CDR3 reads CASSHTMTGNYGYTF. In DNA form, the CDR3 reads TGTGCCAGCAGCCACACTATGACAGGCAACTATGGCTACACCTTC.

With regard to this clone: In the same sample, other DNA sequences code for this CDR3. This rearrangement joins TRBV11-2 to TRBJ1-3; no firm D call. Germline V lookup: CDR1 SGHAT, CDR2 FQNNGV. V lost 5 bases, J lost 16 bases, and 9 bases lay in between. The CDR3 runs 9 residues. CDR3 sequence reads: CASSPPLYF. CDR3 DNA: TGTGCCAGCAGCCCCCCCTTGTATTTT.

This chain uses TRBV14 with TRBJ2-5; 7 bases map to TRBD2. This CDR3 spans 16 amino acids. With 1 base clipped from V and 5 bases from J, the junction kept 10 bases outside the gene matches. CDR1 is SGHDN, CDR2 FVKESK, per germline. The CDR3 coding sequence is TGTGCCAGCAGCCAAGGGACCAGCGGGATTGGGGAGACCCAGTACTTC. It codes for CASSQGTSGIGETQYF. Drawing the rest from reference TRBV14 and TRBJ2-5, the complete variable domain is EAGVTQFPSHSVIEKGQTVTLRCDPISGHDNLYWYRRVMGKEIKFLLHFVKESKQDESGMPNNRFLAERTGGTYSTLKVQPAELEDSGVYFCASSQGTSGIGETQYFGPGTRLLVL.

The V call is TRBV5-4, the J call TRBJ2-1; the D is unclear. This CDR3 contains 17 residues. Germline CDR1 reads SGHNT; CDR2 reads YYREEE (reference sequence). Trimming cost V 0 bases and J 0 bases, with 13 bases left between them. CDR3 in amino acids: CASSLALAFSSYNEQFF. In nucleotides, the CDR3 is TGTGCCAGCAGCTTGGCGTTGGCTTTCAGCTCCTACAATGAGCAGTTCTTC.